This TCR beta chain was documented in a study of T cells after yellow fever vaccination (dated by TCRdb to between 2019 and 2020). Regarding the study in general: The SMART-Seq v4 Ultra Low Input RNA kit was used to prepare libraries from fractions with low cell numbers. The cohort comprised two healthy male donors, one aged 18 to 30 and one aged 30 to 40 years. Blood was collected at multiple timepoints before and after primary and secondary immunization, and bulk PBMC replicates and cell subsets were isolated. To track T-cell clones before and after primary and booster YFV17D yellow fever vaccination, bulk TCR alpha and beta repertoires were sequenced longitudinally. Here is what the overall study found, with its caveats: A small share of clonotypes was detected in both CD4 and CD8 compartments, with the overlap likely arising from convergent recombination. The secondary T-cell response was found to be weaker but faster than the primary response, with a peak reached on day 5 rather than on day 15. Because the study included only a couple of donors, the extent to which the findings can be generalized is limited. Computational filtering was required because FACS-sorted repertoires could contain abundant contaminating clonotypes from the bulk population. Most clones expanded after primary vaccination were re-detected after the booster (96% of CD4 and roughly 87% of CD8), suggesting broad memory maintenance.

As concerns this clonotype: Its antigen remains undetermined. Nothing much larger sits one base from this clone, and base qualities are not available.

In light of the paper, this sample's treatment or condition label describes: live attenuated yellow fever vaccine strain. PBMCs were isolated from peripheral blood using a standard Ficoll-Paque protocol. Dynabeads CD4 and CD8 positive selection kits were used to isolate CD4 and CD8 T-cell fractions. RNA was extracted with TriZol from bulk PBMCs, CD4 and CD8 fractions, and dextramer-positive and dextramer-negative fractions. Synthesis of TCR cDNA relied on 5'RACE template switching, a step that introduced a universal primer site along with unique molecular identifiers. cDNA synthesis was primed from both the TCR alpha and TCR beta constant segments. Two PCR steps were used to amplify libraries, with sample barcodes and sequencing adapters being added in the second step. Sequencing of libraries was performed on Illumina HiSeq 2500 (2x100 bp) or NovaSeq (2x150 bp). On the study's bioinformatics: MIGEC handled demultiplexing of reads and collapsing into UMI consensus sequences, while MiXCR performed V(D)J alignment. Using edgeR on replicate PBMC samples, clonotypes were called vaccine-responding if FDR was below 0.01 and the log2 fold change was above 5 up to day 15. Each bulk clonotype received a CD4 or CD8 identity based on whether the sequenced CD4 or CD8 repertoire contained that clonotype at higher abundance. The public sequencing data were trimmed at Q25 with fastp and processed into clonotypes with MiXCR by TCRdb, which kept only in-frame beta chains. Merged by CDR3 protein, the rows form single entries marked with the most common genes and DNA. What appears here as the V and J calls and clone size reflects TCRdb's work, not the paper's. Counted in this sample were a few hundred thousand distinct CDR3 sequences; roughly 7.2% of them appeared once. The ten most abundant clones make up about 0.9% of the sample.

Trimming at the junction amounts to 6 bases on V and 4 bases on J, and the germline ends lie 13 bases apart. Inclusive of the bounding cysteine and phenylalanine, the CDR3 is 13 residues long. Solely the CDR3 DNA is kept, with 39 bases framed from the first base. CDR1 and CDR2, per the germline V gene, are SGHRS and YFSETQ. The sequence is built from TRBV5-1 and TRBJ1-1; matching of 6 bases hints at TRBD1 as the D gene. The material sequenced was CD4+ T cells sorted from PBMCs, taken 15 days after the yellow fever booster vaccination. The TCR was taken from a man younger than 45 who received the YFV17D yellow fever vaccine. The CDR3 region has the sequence CASTRGLGTEAFF. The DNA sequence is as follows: TGCGCCAGCACCCGGGGGCTGGGCACTGAAGCTTTCTTT.